This TCR beta chain was identified in a study of T cell responses to AZD1222 COVID-19 vaccine. Findings and limits, study-wide: Vaccination with two AZD1222 doses was followed by a rise in Spike-specific TCR breadth and depth. Among the donors, most were white British and more were female, and clonal diversity was possibly underestimated.

Germline CDR1 and CDR2: SGHAT and FQNNGV. The CDR3 covers 14 residues. Trimming removed 6 bases from V and 4 bases from J, with 15 bases in between. This table comes from immunoSEQ multiplex PCR, and its TCRdb copy is limited to in-frame clones, with some not included. The table records roughly 140,000 clones, approximately 90% of them present only once. Points on this clone: Its antigen is not known.

The TCR comes from an adult in good health. Sequencing used peripheral blood, obtained on day 0 of MenACWY control vaccination. The chain links TRBV11-2 to TRBJ2-5; either TRBD1 or TRBD2 may supply D (6 bases each). As DNA, the CDR3 is TGTGCCAGCAGGGGGGGCGGGACATTAGAGACCCAGTACTTC. Translation gives CASRGGGTLETQYF.